This T cell receptor beta chain derives from a study of cytomegalovirus exposure and HLA in healthy donors. Study information: Ancestry clustering placed roughly four fifths of around 400 genotyped donors in the Caucasian-associated cluster.

Details on this clone: Its antigen is not identified.

Study results and caveats: Common viral pathogens were later found to be apparently linked to several of the most significant clusters.

V dropped 1 base and J dropped 7 bases, with 15 bases sitting between them. The CDR3 length is 14 residues. The germline gives CDR1 SGDLS, CDR2 YYNGEE. With 60 Vbeta and 13 Jbeta primers, the PCR was carried out. The table came from immunoSEQ multiplex PCR; TCRdb's copy has only in-frame clones and leaves some out. The sample consists of 150,000 to 180,000 clones, around 82% of them appearing once. Though probably carrying unrecorded immune exposures, donors were nominally healthy at sampling. This clonotype was obtained from a woman in her thirties or forties in good health and CMV-seropositive. The source material was PBMCs. The genes are TRBV9 and TRBJ2-7; unclear D gene. CDR3 loop: CASSVSRSPLEQYF. The CDR3 region has the DNA TGTGCCAGCAGCGTAAGTCGGTCCCCCCTGGAGCAGTACTTC.